What follows are 15 T cell receptor beta chains derived from one specimen sequenced in a study of shared clonotypes between healthy human individuals. Only in-frame clones appear in the TCRdb table, and some are missing; sequencing was by immunoSEQ multiplex PCR. The sample comprises approximately 590,000 clones, 95% to 96% of which are singletons, and roughly 0.1% rests with the top ten. Naive CD8 populations comprised CD45RO-negative cells positively selected for CCR7, excluding terminally differentiated effector memory CD45RA+ cells. Material for sequencing was naive CD8+ T cells sorted from blood. Source of these receptors: a woman in her twenties or thirties in good health.

The chain links TRBV27 to TRBJ2-7, with D unresolved. The V gene's germline CDR1 is MNHEY and CDR2 SMNVEV (reference sequence). Trimming removed 5 bases from V and 0 bases from J, with 5 bases in between. This CDR3 contains 12 residues. Here the CDR3 reads CASSATSYEQYF. In DNA, the CDR3 is TGTGCCAGCAGTGCCACCTCCTACGAGCAGTACTTC.

The chain uses TRBV9 and TRBJ1-1; D call uncertain. Germline V gives CDR1 SGDLS, CDR2 YYNGEE. This CDR3 is built from 13 residues. V lost 5 bases and J lost 3, with 11 bases in between. The CDR3 sequence is CASRPLGYTEAFF. The DNA for the CDR3 is TGTGCCAGCAGACCCTTGGGGTACACTGAAGCTTTCTTT.

This chain uses TRBV5-4 with TRBJ2-7; TRBD1 agrees at 8 bases. The V segment lost 0 bases and the J segment 1 base; nucleotides outside the gene matches: 0. Germline loops: CDR1 SGHNT, CDR2 YYREEE (reference sequence). The CDR3 sequence is 14 residues long. The CDR3 protein is CASSLDRGSYEQYF. In DNA form, the CDR3 reads TGTGCCAGCAGCTTGGACAGGGGGTCCTACGAGCAGTACTTC.

The DNA of the CDR3 is TGTGCCAGCAGCTTTGGACAGTCCTACGAGCAGTACTTC. Protein sequence: CASSFGQSYEQYF. The chain uses TRBV2 and TRBJ2-7, with D possibly matching TRBD1 (6 bases). Trimming stripped 6 bases from V and 1 base from J, with 10 bases between. CDR3 length: 13 amino acids. CDR1 is SNHLY, CDR2 FYNNEI, per germline.

The chain couples TRBV19 to TRBJ2-7, with D tentatively TRBD2 (5 bases). V was shortened by 9 bases and J by 5 bases, with 14 bases between the two germline ends. Germline lookup yields CDR1 LNHDA and CDR2 SQIVND (reference sequence). The CDR3 has 12 amino acids. CDR3 sequence (DNA): TGTGCCAGCCGTGGCGGGTTTAACGAGCAGTACTTC. Its translation is CASRGGFNEQYF.

On this clone: This sample includes further DNA sequences coding for the same CDR3. The V gene is TRBV4-1, the J gene TRBJ2-7; D might be TRBD1 (5 bases). Trimming stripped 1 base from V and 0 bases from J, with 7 bases between. The germline CDR1 and CDR2 sequences are MGHRA and YSYEKL. The CDR3 covers 14 residues. The CDR3 sequence is CASSQGGSSYEQYF. The CDR3 nucleotides are TGCGCCAGCAGCCAAGGGGGCAGCTCCTACGAGCAGTACTTC.

The rearrangement links TRBV30 to TRBJ2-7; D possibly corresponds to TRBD2 (5 bases). Germline V gene lookup returns CDR1 GTSNPN and CDR2 SVGIG (reference sequence). The ends were cut back, 3 bases at V and 3 bases at J, with 15 bases in the middle. CDR3 size: 14 residues. Written as DNA, the CDR3 is TGTGCCTGGAGAGATAACACGGGGTACTACGAGCAGTACTTC. Protein: CAWRDNTGYYEQYF.

The V and J genes are TRBV7-6 and TRBJ2-7, with 8 bases matching TRBD2. The CDR3 is made up of 15 amino acids. The J segment lost 2 bases and the V segment lost 3 bases, leaving 6 bases of the junction unmatched. Germline V gene data show CDR1 as SGHVS and CDR2 as FNYEAQ. The CDR3 sequence: CASSFRSGKTYEQYF. In DNA, the CDR3 is TGTGCCAGCAGCTTCCGTAGCGGGAAAACCTACGAGCAGTACTTC.

This rearrangement joins TRBV27 to TRBJ2-7, with D uncertain. Germline V gene lookup returns CDR1 MNHEY and CDR2 SMNVEV (reference sequence). The V end was cut by 1 base, the J end by 2 bases, with 6 bases between. This CDR3 is built from 13 residues. In nucleotides, the CDR3 is TGTGCCAGCAGTTTATTACAGACCTACGAGCAGTACTTC. This sequence encodes CASSLLQTYEQYF.

The chain couples TRBV5-4 to TRBJ1-4; D gene ambiguous. The CDR3 contains 13 residues. Deletions cut 2 bases from V and 4 bases from J, with 6 bases between. Germline V CDR1 and CDR2: SGHNT, YYREEE (reference sequence). CDR3 DNA sequence: TGTGCCAGCAGCTTTTGGGGTAATGAAAAACTGTTTTTT. This translates into CASSFWGNEKLFF.

V and J are TRBV4-1 and TRBJ1-2, with TRBD1 matching 8 bases. The germline gives CDR1 MGHRA, CDR2 YSYEKL. The V segment lost 1 base and the J segment 1 base; nucleotides outside the gene matches: 8. CDR3 length: 17 amino acids. The CDR3 DNA follows: TGCGCCAGCAGCCAAGCCGAGACAGGGGCCTATAACTATGGCTACACCTTC. Amino acids: CASSQAETGAYNYGYTF.

The chain combines TRBV10-2 with TRBJ1-5, with D uncertain. The CDR3 is 15 amino acids. The germline gives CDR1 WSHSY, CDR2 SAAADI. V was clipped by 6 bases and J by 1 base, with 13 bases between them. CDR3 coding DNA: TGCGCCAGCAGCGCCGGACCGCTAAGCAATCAGCCCCAGCATTTT. This codes for CASSAGPLSNQPQHF.

This chain uses TRBV4-1 with TRBJ1-1; D may be TRBD1 (6 bases). Trimming removed 1 base from V and 0 bases from J, with 12 bases in between. CDR1 is MGHRA, CDR2 YSYEKL, per germline. The CDR3 length is 16 residues. CDR3 amino acids: CASSQGSDRLNTEAFF. CDR3 sequence (DNA): TGCGCCAGCAGCCAAGGATCAGACAGGCTGAACACTGAAGCTTTCTTT.

This sequence joins TRBV7-9 and TRBJ2-3; 8 nucleotides agree with TRBD2. After removal of 5 bases from V and 2 bases from J, the junction contained 12 bases not matched to a gene. CDR3 length: 17 amino acids. Germline V gene sequence: CDR1 SEHNR, CDR2 FQNEAQ (reference sequence). CDR3 residues: CASSQPSIGLATDTQYF. The CDR3 coding sequence is TGTGCCAGCAGCCAACCAAGTATAGGACTAGCCACAGATACGCAGTATTTT.

The chain employs TRBV5-6 and TRBJ2-1; D is unclear. This CDR3 region has 15 residues. V was trimmed by 4 bases and J by 3 bases, leaving 14 bases between them. The germline CDR1 and CDR2 sequences are SGHDT and YYEEEE. The CDR3 nucleotides read TGTGCCAGCAGCCCCTCCCAGTCTTACTACAATGAGCAGTTCTTC. Encoded protein: CASSPSQSYYNEQFF.